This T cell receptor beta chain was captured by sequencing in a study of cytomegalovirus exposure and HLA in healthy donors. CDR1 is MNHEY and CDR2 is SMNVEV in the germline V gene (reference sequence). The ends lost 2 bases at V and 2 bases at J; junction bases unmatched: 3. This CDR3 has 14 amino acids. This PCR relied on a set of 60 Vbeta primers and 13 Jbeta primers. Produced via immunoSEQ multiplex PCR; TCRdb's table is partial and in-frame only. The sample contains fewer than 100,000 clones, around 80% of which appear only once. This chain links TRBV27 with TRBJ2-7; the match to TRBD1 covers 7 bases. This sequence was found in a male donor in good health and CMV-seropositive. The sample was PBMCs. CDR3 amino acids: CASSLTGVAYEQYF. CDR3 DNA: TGTGCCAGCAGTTTAACAGGGGTTGCCTACGAGCAGTACTTC.